This T cell receptor (beta chain) was found in a study of blood T cell repertoires in COVID-19. On the study more broadly: COVID-19 samples, acute and convalescent, were from the United States, Italy and Spain. PBMCs, B-cell-depleted T cells, or T cells were the source of the cDNA or gDNA that made up the material.

Source study methods: The assay estimated nucleated cells by amplifying reference gene primers. Only in-frame clones appear in the TCRdb table, and some are missing; sequencing was by immunoSEQ multiplex PCR. That table furnishes V, J and clone size, whereas the DNA furnished D and trimming. The sample includes some 250,000 clones, more than 70% seen only once; the top ten take roughly 8.7%. Source material: peripheral blood. This receptor was obtained from a middle-aged man with active or convalescent COVID-19.

CDR3 nucleotide sequence: TGCGCCAGCAGCCAGGGGGCCCATTCCGCTGAAGCTTTCTTT. Amino acids: CASSQGAHSAEAFF. This chain connects TRBV5-1 to TRBJ1-1, with 8 bases lining up with TRBD1. Per the germline V gene, CDR1 is SGHRS and CDR2 is YFSETQ. There are 14 residues in the CDR3. V lost 4 bases and J lost 6; bases outside the gene matches: 8.